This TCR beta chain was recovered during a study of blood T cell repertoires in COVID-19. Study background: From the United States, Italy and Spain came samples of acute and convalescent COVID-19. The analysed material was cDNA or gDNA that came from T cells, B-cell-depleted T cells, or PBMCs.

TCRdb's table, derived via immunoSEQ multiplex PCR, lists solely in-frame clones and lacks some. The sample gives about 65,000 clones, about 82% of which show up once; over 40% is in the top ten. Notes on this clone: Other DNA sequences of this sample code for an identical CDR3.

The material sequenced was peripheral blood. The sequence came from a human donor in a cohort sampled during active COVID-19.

The CDR3 here is CSARGRETQYF. The CDR3 DNA sequence: TGCAGTGCTAGGGGGAGGGAGACCCAGTACTTC. The chain employs TRBV20-1 and TRBJ2-5, with D tentatively TRBD2 (6 bases). The V end lost 3 bases, the J end lost 5 bases, and 7 bases lay between the germline ends. Germline V CDR1 and CDR2: DFQATT, SNEGSKA (reference sequence). This CDR3 has 11 residues.